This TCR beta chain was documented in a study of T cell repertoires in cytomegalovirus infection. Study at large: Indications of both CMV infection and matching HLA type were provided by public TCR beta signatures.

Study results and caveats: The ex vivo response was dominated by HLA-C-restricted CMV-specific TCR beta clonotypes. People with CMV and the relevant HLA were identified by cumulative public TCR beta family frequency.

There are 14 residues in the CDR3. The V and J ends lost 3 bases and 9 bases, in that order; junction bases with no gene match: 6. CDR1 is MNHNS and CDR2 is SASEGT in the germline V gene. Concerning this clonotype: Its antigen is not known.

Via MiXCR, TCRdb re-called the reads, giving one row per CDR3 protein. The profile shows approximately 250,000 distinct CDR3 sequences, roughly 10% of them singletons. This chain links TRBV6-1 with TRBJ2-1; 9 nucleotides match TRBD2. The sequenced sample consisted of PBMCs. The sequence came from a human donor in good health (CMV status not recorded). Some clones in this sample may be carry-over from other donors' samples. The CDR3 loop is CASSDLAGVLEQFF. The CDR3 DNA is TGTGCCAGCAGTGATTTAGCGGGAGTGCTTGAGCAGTTCTTC.